This T cell receptor (beta chain) was recovered during a study of response to subunit inactivated influenza vaccine. Findings of the study overall: The authors put forward the suggestion that each seasonal influenza vaccination may bring in only a limited number of new T cells.

Of note for this clonotype: Its antigen is still unknown.

From the RT-PCR reads, TCRdb called clonotypes with MiXCR, one entry per CDR3 protein. This table has about 520,000 distinct CDR3 sequences, 7.2% appearing once. The CDR3 covers 14 residues. The germline gives CDR1 DFQATT, CDR2 SNEGSKA (reference sequence). Trimming pared 3 bases from V and 0 bases from J, leaving 9 bases between. The sample was PBMCs from blood, taken approximately 25 months after vaccination. The gene calls are TRBV20-1 and TRBJ1-5; D is unresolved. This clonotype originated in a man aged 50-75 years who received an inactivated influenza vaccine. The chain's CDR3 is CSARVSHSNQPQHF. For the CDR3, the DNA is TGCAGTGCTAGGGTTAGTCATAGCAATCAGCCCCAGCATTTT.